This T cell receptor (beta chain) was sequenced for a study of response to subunit inactivated influenza vaccine (dated 2018 in TCRdb). In the study overall: The study used deep quantitative T cell receptor repertoire profiling to track responses to a trivalent subunit inactivated influenza vaccine. General study outcomes and caveats: It was suggested by the authors that each seasonal influenza vaccination may recruit only a limited number of new T cells.

As encoded in the germline V gene, CDR1 is MNHNS while CDR2 is SASEGT. From the cysteine up to the phenylalanine, the CDR3 has a length of 15 residues. The sequence is cut down to CDR3 DNA, 45 bases in frame from base 1. V is cut by 2 bases and J by 7 bases, and the space between the germline ends is 14 bases. This clonotype appeared a few times. Its recognized antigen is unknown. No base quality information exists; no much larger clone differs at one position. Library creation used RT-PCR. Reads for this sample came from an Illumina HiSeq 2500. The public reads were quality trimmed at Q25 with fastp and then assembled into clones with MiXCR by TCRdb, keeping productive beta chains. CDR3 protein duplicates are merged, each entry listing the most common genes and DNA. In this sample the table shows 250,000 to 350,000 distinct CDR3 sequences, 20% to 25% of which occur a single time. The top ten clones comprise around a tenth of the sample.

The chain is encoded by TRBV6-1 joined to TRBJ1-4, and TRBD1 may be the D gene, going by 5 matching bases. This sample comprised PBMCs from blood, obtained less than 22 months after vaccination. This receptor was identified in a man aged 50 to 69 who received an inactivated influenza vaccine. Donor details come from another sample of the same person, matched by shared clones. This receptor has the CDR3 CASSEQFAGLEKLFF. The DNA reads as follows: TGTGCCAGCAGTGAACAGTTTGCAGGGCTTGAAAAACTGTTTTTT.